The clone carrying this T cell receptor beta chain was seen a handful of times. These data come from a study of blood T cell repertoires in COVID-19. CDR3 length: 15 residues. The germline CDR1 and CDR2 sequences are LGHNA and YSLEER. Trimming cost V 4 bases and J 2 bases; bases outside gene matches: 7. In the authors' methods: Counts of nucleated cells, estimated from reference gene primer amplification, were obtained. Sequencing used immunoSEQ multiplex PCR; TCRdb keeps in-frame clones, though not all of them. The V and J calls and clone size are taken from that table; D and trimming were inferred from the DNA. The data show 150,000 to 200,000 clones, roughly four fifths seen once.

This sequence joins TRBV4-3 and TRBJ1-2; 7 bases map to TRBD1. Sequenced input: peripheral blood. The TCR sequence derives from a woman in her 70s with COVID-19, enrolled during active disease. This CDR3 reads CASSRLGQENYGYTF. CDR3 nucleotide sequence: TGCGCCAGCAGCCGCCTCGGACAGGAAAACTATGGCTACACCTTC.